A selection of T cell receptor beta chains follows, all from one sample in a study of prognosis after radiotherapy for stage I lung cancer. TCRdb analysed the multiplex PCR reads with MiXCR anew, one entry per CDR3 protein. The table includes some 35,000 distinct CDR3 sequences, less than 45% detected once. This specimen was PBMCs, taken before or after stereotactic body radiation therapy (not recorded which). The receptors shown here come from a donor older than 45 with non-small cell lung cancer. The CDR3 runs from the conserved cysteine through the conserved F or W. The order of the fields is clone size, V gene, D gene, J gene, CDR3 DNA, CDR3 protein. The D gene is left open where the match is weak. Size is stated for part of the rows, as once, few or many counts, or as a class when the clone is expanded.

clone size: many; V gene: TRBV20-1; D gene: TRBD2; J gene: TRBJ2-7; CDR3 DNA: TGCAGTGCTACGCAGGGGGCAGGGCTAGCGGGAGCCTGGCAGTACTTC; CDR3 protein: CSATQGAGLAGAWQYF
clone size: -; V gene: TRBV5-1; D gene: -; J gene: TRBJ1-2; CDR3 DNA: TGCGCCAGCAGCCCCCGGACAACCACTTATGGCTACACCTTC; CDR3 protein: CASSPRTTTYGYTF
clone size: many; V gene: TRBV4-1; D gene: -; J gene: TRBJ1-6; CDR3 DNA: TGCGCCAGCAGCCAAGACGGACAGAGAGGTTCACCCCTCCACTTT; CDR3 protein: CASSQDGQRGSPLHF
clone size: medium-sized; V gene: TRBV20-1; D gene: -; J gene: TRBJ1-1; CDR3 DNA: TGCAGTGCTATCCTCGGACGCACTGAAGCTTTCTTT; CDR3 protein: CSAILGRTEAFF
clone size: many; V gene: TRBV6-4; D gene: -; J gene: TRBJ1-1; CDR3 DNA: TGTGCCAGCCCTTGGTTCGGGGGGAGAGCTTTCTTT; CDR3 protein: CASPWFGGRAFF
clone size: many; V gene: TRBV6-5; D gene: TRBD2; J gene: TRBJ2-7; CDR3 DNA: TGTGCCAGCAGTTACTCCGTCCTAAGCGGGAGAACCTACGAGCAGTACTTC; CDR3 protein: CASSYSVLSGRTYEQYF
clone size: many; V gene: TRBV24-1; D gene: TRBD2; J gene: TRBJ2-3; CDR3 DNA: TGTGCCACAGGGACTAGCGGCACAGATACGCAGTATTTT; CDR3 protein: CATGTSGTDTQYF
clone size: many; V gene: TRBV6-1; D gene: TRBD1; J gene: TRBJ1-4; CDR3 DNA: TGTGCCAGCAGTGAAGCGTCGGGGGACAGTAATGAAAAACTGTTTTTT; CDR3 protein: CASSEASGDSNEKLFF
clone size: few; V gene: TRBV18; D gene: -; J gene: TRBJ1-1; CDR3 DNA: TGTGCCAGCTCCTCGGATGGACCGCTTGAAGCTTTCTTT; CDR3 protein: CASSSDGPLEAFF
clone size: -; V gene: TRBV27; D gene: TRBD1; J gene: TRBJ1-2; CDR3 DNA: TGTGCCAGCAGTCCTACAGGGGGCGCTGGCTATGGCTACACCTTC; CDR3 protein: CASSPTGGAGYGYTF
clone size: many; V gene: TRBV7-2; D gene: -; J gene: TRBJ2-1; CDR3 DNA: TGTGCCAGCAGCTTAGGCCCTAGCAATGAGCAGTTCTTC; CDR3 protein: CASSLGPSNEQFF
clone size: many; V gene: TRBV9; D gene: -; J gene: TRBJ2-3; CDR3 DNA: TGTGCCAGCAGCGTAGGCGGGAGCACAGATACGCAGTATTTT; CDR3 protein: CASSVGGSTDTQYF
clone size: many; V gene: TRBV19; D gene: TRBD1; J gene: TRBJ1-2; CDR3 DNA: TGTGCCAGTACCAGGACAGGGAGTAACTATGGCTACACCTTC; CDR3 protein: CASTRTGSNYGYTF
clone size: many; V gene: TRBV24-1; D gene: -; J gene: TRBJ2-1; CDR3 DNA: TGTGCCACCAGTGATCACCGAAGGGGCGACAATGAGCAGTTCTTC; CDR3 protein: CATSDHRRGDNEQFF
clone size: many; V gene: TRBV9; D gene: TRBD1; J gene: TRBJ1-6; CDR3 DNA: TGTGCCAGCAGAGCGGGACAGTCGAATTCACCCCTCCACTTT; CDR3 protein: CASRAGQSNSPLHF
clone size: many; V gene: TRBV7-9; D gene: -; J gene: TRBJ2-5; CDR3 DNA: TGTGCCAGCAGCTTCGACAGGCCCCGTGAAGCCCAGTACTTC; CDR3 protein: CASSFDRPREAQYF
clone size: -; V gene: TRBV2; D gene: -; J gene: TRBJ1-6; CDR3 DNA: TGTGCCAGCACTCCCTCGGGGTTCGACTCCTATAATTCACCCCTCCACTTT; CDR3 protein: CASTPSGFDSYNSPLHF
clone size: many; V gene: TRBV5-5; D gene: TRBD2; J gene: TRBJ2-7; CDR3 DNA: TGTGCCAGCAGCTTGGCGGGAGGGGGCTACGAGCAGTACTTC; CDR3 protein: CASSLAGGGYEQYF
clone size: -; V gene: TRBV6-1; D gene: -; J gene: TRBJ2-7; CDR3 DNA: TGTGCCAGCATCTCCCCTCTGGCAGGGATATACGAGCAGTACTTC; CDR3 protein: CASISPLAGIYEQYF
clone size: many; V gene: TRBV18; D gene: -; J gene: TRBJ2-7; CDR3 DNA: TGTGCCAGCTCACCTGGGGATCCCTACGAGCAGTACTTC; CDR3 protein: CASSPGDPYEQYF
clone size: many; V gene: TRBV7-9; D gene: -; J gene: TRBJ1-5; CDR3 DNA: TGTGCCAGCGGGGAGGGGGAACAGCCCCAGCATTTT; CDR3 protein: CASGEGEQPQHF
clone size: many; V gene: TRBV7-9; D gene: -; J gene: TRBJ1-1; CDR3 DNA: TGTGCCAGCAGCCCCGTCGGGCCCAAAGACACTGAAGCTTTCTTT; CDR3 protein: CASSPVGPKDTEAFF
clone size: few; V gene: TRBV7-9; D gene: -; J gene: TRBJ1-2; CDR3 DNA: TGTGCCAGCAGCTTCGCGTACTTAGGGGATGGCTACACCTTC; CDR3 protein: CASSFAYLGDGYTF
clone size: -; V gene: TRBV6-5; D gene: -; J gene: TRBJ1-2; CDR3 DNA: TGTGCTAGCATTTATCGGGCTAACTATGGCTACACCTTC; CDR3 protein: CASIYRANYGYTF
clone size: -; V gene: TRBV6-1; D gene: TRBD1; J gene: TRBJ1-1; CDR3 DNA: TGTGCCAGCATCTTAGACAGGGGTTCGAACAACGCTTTCTTT; CDR3 protein: CASILDRGSNNAFF
clone size: -; V gene: TRBV20-1; D gene: -; J gene: TRBJ2-7; CDR3 DNA: TGCAGTGCTAGAGACCGACGGAGGCACTACCAGTACTTC; CDR3 protein: CSARDRRRHYQYF
clone size: many; V gene: TRBV5-1; D gene: TRBD1; J gene: TRBJ1-1; CDR3 DNA: TGCGCCAGCAGCCCCAGGACAGGGACGAACACTGAAGCTTTCTTT; CDR3 protein: CASSPRTGTNTEAFF
clone size: few; V gene: TRBV29-1; D gene: -; J gene: TRBJ2-3; CDR3 DNA: TGCAGCGTCGGATTTCGTGACCCCTTCTATGGGGATACGCAGTATTTT; CDR3 protein: CSVGFRDPFYGDTQYF
clone size: many; V gene: TRBV5-1; D gene: TRBD1; J gene: TRBJ2-7; CDR3 DNA: TGCGCCAGCAGCTGGGGGACAGGGCCCTACGAGCAGTACTTC; CDR3 protein: CASSWGTGPYEQYF
clone size: many; V gene: TRBV25-1; D gene: TRBD1; J gene: TRBJ2-2; CDR3 DNA: TGTGCCAGCACTCGACAGGGGACCACCGGGGAGCTGTTTTTT; CDR3 protein: CASTRQGTTGELFF
clone size: many; V gene: TRBV5-8; D gene: -; J gene: TRBJ1-1; CDR3 DNA: TGTGCCAGCAGCAACCGCTTGTATTCGACAGCACATGAAGCTTTCTTT; CDR3 protein: CASSNRLYSTAHEAFF
clone size: many; V gene: TRBV5-1; D gene: TRBD1; J gene: TRBJ2-5; CDR3 DNA: TGCGCCAGCAGCTTGCCCGTACAGGGGCCTGAGGAGACCCAGTACTTC; CDR3 protein: CASSLPVQGPEETQYF
clone size: many; V gene: TRBV7-8; D gene: -; J gene: TRBJ1-1; CDR3 DNA: TGTGCCAGCAGCTTCGCTAACACTGAAGCTTTCTTT; CDR3 protein: CASSFANTEAFF
clone size: -; V gene: TRBV7-9; D gene: -; J gene: TRBJ2-7; CDR3 DNA: TGTGCCAGCAGCTTAACAGGCGTAACCTACGAGCAGTACTTC; CDR3 protein: CASSLTGVTYEQYF
clone size: -; V gene: TRBV18; D gene: -; J gene: TRBJ2-3; CDR3 DNA: TGTGCCAGCTCACCACCAAGTGACCGCAAGCAGTATTTT; CDR3 protein: CASSPPSDRKQYF
clone size: many; V gene: TRBV6-4; D gene: -; J gene: TRBJ1-1; CDR3 DNA: TGTGCCAGCAGTACCGTAGGTGGTACTGAAGCTTTCTTT; CDR3 protein: CASSTVGGTEAFF
clone size: -; V gene: TRBV10-3; D gene: -; J gene: TRBJ2-2; CDR3 DNA: TGTGCCATCAGTGCCCCTACAGGGACCGGGGAGCTGTTTTTT; CDR3 protein: CAISAPTGTGELFF
clone size: many; V gene: TRBV3-1; D gene: -; J gene: TRBJ2-1; CDR3 DNA: TGTGCCAGCAGCCACCTCGGGGCAGGGGCATCCTACAATGAGCAGTTCTTC; CDR3 protein: CASSHLGAGASYNEQFF
clone size: -; V gene: TRBV6-2/TRBV6-3; D gene: TRBD2; J gene: TRBJ2-3; CDR3 DNA: TGTGCCAGCACGTGGAGAGCGGGGAGCACAGATACGCAGTATTTT; CDR3 protein: CASTWRAGSTDTQYF
clone size: many; V gene: TRBV3-1; D gene: -; J gene: TRBJ2-1; CDR3 DNA: TGTGCCAGCAGCCCCGAGGAACAGATCACAACGGGTGAGCAGTTCTTC; CDR3 protein: CASSPEEQITTGEQFF
clone size: few; V gene: TRBV5-4; D gene: TRBD2; J gene: TRBJ2-5; CDR3 DNA: TGTGCCAGCAGCCCCGGACTAGCGGTCCACCAAGAGACCCAGTACTTC; CDR3 protein: CASSPGLAVHQETQYF
clone size: many; V gene: TRBV4-1; D gene: -; J gene: TRBJ2-3; CDR3 DNA: TGCGCCAGCAGCCAAGAAGGCCCCCTTTGGGGGCTAGATACGCAGTATTTT; CDR3 protein: CASSQEGPLWGLDTQYF
clone size: many; V gene: TRBV11-3; D gene: TRBD2; J gene: TRBJ2-7; CDR3 DNA: TGTGCCAGCAGCGGGGGGACTAGCGGGAGACATACCTACGAGCAGTACTTC; CDR3 protein: CASSGGTSGRHTYEQYF
clone size: -; V gene: TRBV12-3/TRBV12-4; D gene: TRBD2; J gene: TRBJ2-5; CDR3 DNA: TGTGCCAGCAAAAGTCAGGGACTAGAGGGAGGACAAGAGACCCAGTACTTC; CDR3 protein: CASKSQGLEGGQETQYF
clone size: -; V gene: TRBV5-1; D gene: -; J gene: TRBJ1-1; CDR3 DNA: TGCGCCAGCAGCTGGGGTGGGGAGGGGAACACTGAAGCTTTCTTT; CDR3 protein: CASSWGGEGNTEAFF
clone size: once; V gene: TRBV6-5; D gene: TRBD2; J gene: TRBJ2-1; CDR3 DNA: TGTGCCAGCAGTTACACAGCGGGGGTCGGCGATGAGCAGTTCTTC; CDR3 protein: CASSYTAGVGDEQFF
clone size: many; V gene: TRBV19; D gene: -; J gene: TRBJ1-6; CDR3 DNA: TGTGCCAGTAGTATACAGGGTTATAATTCACCCCTCCACTTT; CDR3 protein: CASSIQGYNSPLHF
clone size: many; V gene: TRBV28; D gene: TRBD1; J gene: TRBJ2-2; CDR3 DNA: TGTGCCAGCAGTTCAAATGGACAGGGTCTTACGGGGGAGCTGTTTTTT; CDR3 protein: CASSSNGQGLTGELFF
clone size: -; V gene: TRBV30; D gene: -; J gene: TRBJ1-1; CDR3 DNA: TGTGCCTGGAGTCCCGAATGGCTCACTGAAGCTTTCTTT; CDR3 protein: CAWSPEWLTEAFF
clone size: many; V gene: TRBV29-1; D gene: -; J gene: TRBJ2-7; CDR3 DNA: TGCAGCGTTACCAAGACAGGGAGGAGCGAGCAGTACTTC; CDR3 protein: CSVTKTGRSEQYF
clone size: -; V gene: TRBV7-2; D gene: -; J gene: TRBJ2-7; CDR3 DNA: TGTGCCAGCAGCTCCAGGGGGGGGAGCTACGAGCAGTACTTC; CDR3 protein: CASSSRGGSYEQYF
clone size: many; V gene: TRBV30; D gene: TRBD2; J gene: TRBJ2-7; CDR3 DNA: TGTGCCTGGAGTAGGCGGGAGGGGCCCTACGAGCAGTACTTC; CDR3 protein: CAWSRREGPYEQYF
clone size: many; V gene: TRBV12-3/TRBV12-4; D gene: -; J gene: TRBJ1-5; CDR3 DNA: TGTGCCAGCAGTTTAGACCAGCCCCAGCATTTT; CDR3 protein: CASSLDQPQHF
clone size: many; V gene: TRBV7-9; D gene: -; J gene: TRBJ2-3; CDR3 DNA: TGTGCCAGCAGTCGCCTTAGCACAGATACGCAGTATTTT; CDR3 protein: CASSRLSTDTQYF
clone size: many; V gene: TRBV30; D gene: TRBD1; J gene: TRBJ1-1; CDR3 DNA: TGTGCCTGGAGGAGGGACAGGGGGAGGACTGAAGCTTTCTTT; CDR3 protein: CAWRRDRGRTEAFF